Below, one T cell receptor (beta chain) is given with its context. This specimen comes from a study of CD8 T cells in Susac syndrome. This CDR3 region has 14 residues. V was cut by 6 bases and J by 5 bases, with 13 bases left in between. From germline, CDR1 is KGHDR and CDR2 SFDVKD. Random hexamers served to reverse transcribe about 0.45 to 1 ug RNA. TCRdb processed the immunoSEQ multiplex PCR reads anew with MiXCR; each CDR3 protein has one entry. This table has 80,000 or so distinct CDR3 sequences, approximately 94% appearing once. TEMRA cells underwent FACS enrichment and CD8+ and CD4+ T cells underwent negative isolation.

Sequenced: CD8+ T cells from PBMCs. The chain uses TRBV24-1 and TRBJ2-1; tentative D call: TRBD2 (6 bases). This clonotype originated in a human donor in good health. This CDR3 reads CATSTSGVHNEQFF. The CDR3 nucleotides are TGTGCCACCAGTACCTCGGGAGTCCACAATGAGCAGTTCTTC.